The source of this T cell receptor beta chain is a study of Graves' ophthalmopathy and Graves' hyperthyroidism. The wider study: No progression to ophthalmopathy over 18 months defined stable hyperthyroidism.

This clonotype was detected a few times. Amplifying from RNA transcripts, the study obtained TCR beta CDR3 regions. RT-PCR in the first round used HTBI primers; a second-round multiplex PCR followed. TCRdb re-analysed the multiplex PCR reads in MiXCR, keeping a single row per CDR3 protein. The sample contains some 1.1 million distinct CDR3 sequences, about 35% of which appear only once. Clinicians diagnosed using symptoms, serum thyroxine, TRAb, thyroid ultrasound and orbital computed tomography. V was clipped by 4 bases and J by 4 bases, with 5 bases between them. The length of the CDR3 is 11 residues. Germline loops: CDR1 SGHRS, CDR2 YFSETQ.

The receptor was derived from an adult man with Graves' hyperthyroidism. Material for sequencing was peripheral blood or thyroid tissue (not recorded which). The V gene is TRBV5-1, the J gene TRBJ1-1; D gene uncertain. The CDR3 region is CASSASTEAFF. In nucleotides, the CDR3 is TGCGCCAGCAGCGCTAGCACTGAAGCTTTCTTT.